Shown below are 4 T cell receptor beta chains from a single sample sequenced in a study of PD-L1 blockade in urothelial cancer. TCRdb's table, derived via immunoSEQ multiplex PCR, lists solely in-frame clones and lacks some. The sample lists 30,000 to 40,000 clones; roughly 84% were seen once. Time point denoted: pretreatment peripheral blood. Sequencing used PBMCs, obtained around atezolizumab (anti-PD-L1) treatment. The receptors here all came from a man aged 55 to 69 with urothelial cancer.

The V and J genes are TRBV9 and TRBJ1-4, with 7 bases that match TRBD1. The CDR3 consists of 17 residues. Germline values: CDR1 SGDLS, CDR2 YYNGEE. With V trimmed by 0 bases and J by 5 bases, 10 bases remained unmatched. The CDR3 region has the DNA TGTGCCAGCAGCGTAGCCAGACCCGGGACAGAGAATGAAAAACTGTTTTTT. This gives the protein CASSVARPGTENEKLFF.

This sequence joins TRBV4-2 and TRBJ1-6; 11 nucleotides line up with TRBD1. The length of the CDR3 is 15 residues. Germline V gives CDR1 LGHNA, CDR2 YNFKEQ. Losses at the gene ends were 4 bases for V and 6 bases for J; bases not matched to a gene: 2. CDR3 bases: TGTGCCAGCAGCCCCGGGACAGGGGGTAATTCACCCCTCCACTTT. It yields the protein CASSPGTGGNSPLHF.

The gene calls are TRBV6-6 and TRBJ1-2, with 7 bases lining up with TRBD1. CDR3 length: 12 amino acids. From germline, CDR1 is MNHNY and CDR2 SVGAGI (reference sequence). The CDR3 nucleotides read TGTGCTATCCAGGGGGTGGGGTATGGCTACACCTTC. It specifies CAIQGVGYGYTF.

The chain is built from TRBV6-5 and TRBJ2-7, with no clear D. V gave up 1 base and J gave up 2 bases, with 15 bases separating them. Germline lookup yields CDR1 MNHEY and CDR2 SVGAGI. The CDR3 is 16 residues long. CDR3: CASSYLPNHTPYEQYF. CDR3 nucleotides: TGTGCCAGCAGTTACTTGCCCAATCATACTCCCTACGAGCAGTACTTC.